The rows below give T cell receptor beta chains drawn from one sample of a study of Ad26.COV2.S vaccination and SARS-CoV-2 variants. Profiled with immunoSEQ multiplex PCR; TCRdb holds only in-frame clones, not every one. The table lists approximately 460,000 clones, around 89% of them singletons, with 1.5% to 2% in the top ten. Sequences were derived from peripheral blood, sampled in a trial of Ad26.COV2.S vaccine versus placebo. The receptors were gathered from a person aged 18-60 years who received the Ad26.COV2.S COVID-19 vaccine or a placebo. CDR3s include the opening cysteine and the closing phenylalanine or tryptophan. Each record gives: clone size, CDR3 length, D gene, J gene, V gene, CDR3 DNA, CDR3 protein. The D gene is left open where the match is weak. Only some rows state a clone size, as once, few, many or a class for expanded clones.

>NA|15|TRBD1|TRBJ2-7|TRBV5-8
TGTGCCAGCAGCCCCGATGGACAGGGGCCCTACGAGCAGTACTTC
CASSPDGQGPYEQYF
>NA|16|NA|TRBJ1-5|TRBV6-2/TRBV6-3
TGTGCCAGCAGTTACGGGACCAGGCCGAGCAATCAGCCCCAGCATTTT
CASSYGTRPSNQPQHF
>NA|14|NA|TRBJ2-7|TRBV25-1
TGTGCCAGCAGTGAATCCCTGGACAGTTACGAGCAGTACTTC
CASSESLDSYEQYF
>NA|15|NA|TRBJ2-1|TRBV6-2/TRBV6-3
TGTGCCAGCAGCCTATCAGAGAGCTCCTACAATGAGCAGTTCTTC
CASSLSESSYNEQFF
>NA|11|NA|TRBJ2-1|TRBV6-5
TGTGCCAGCGTCGCGAACGATGAGCAGTTCTTC
CASVANDEQFF
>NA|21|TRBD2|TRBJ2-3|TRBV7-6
TGTGCCAGCAGCTTAGGTTCCCCACTAGCGGGGGGTTTACGGAGCACAGATATGCAGTATTTT
CASSLGSPLAGGLRSTDMQYF
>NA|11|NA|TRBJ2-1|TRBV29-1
TGCAGCGTTGAATTTTACAATGAGCAGTTCTTC
CSVEFYNEQFF
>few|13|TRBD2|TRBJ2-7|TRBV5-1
TGCGCCAGCAGCTCGGGACTAAACTACGAGCAGTACTTC
CASSSGLNYEQYF
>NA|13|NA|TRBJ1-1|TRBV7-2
TGTGCCAGCAGCTTAGCCAGGAACACTGAAGCTTTCTTT
CASSLARNTEAFF
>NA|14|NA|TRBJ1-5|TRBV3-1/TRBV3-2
TGTGCCAGCAGCCACGGACGGATCAATCAGCCCCAGCATTTT
CASSHGRINQPQHF
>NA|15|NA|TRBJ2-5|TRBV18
TGTGCCAGCTCACCGGTCTTAAAATCCCAAGAGACCCAGTACTTC
CASSPVLKSQETQYF
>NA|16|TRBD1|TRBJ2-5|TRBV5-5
TGTGCCAGCAGCTTGTCGGACAGGCGGGCGGGAGAGACCCAGTACTTC
CASSLSDRRAGETQYF
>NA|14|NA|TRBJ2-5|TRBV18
TGTGCCAGCTCGCCGAATCATTATAGGGAGACCCAGTACTTC
CASSPNHYRETQYF
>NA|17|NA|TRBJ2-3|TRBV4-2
TGTGCCAGCAGCCAAGGGGGGCAGGGGGGTTCCCCAGATACGCAGTATTTT
CASSQGGQGGSPDTQYF
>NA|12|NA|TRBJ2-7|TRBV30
TGTGCCTGGAGTGGGAGCCCCTACGAGCAGTACTTC
CAWSGSPYEQYF
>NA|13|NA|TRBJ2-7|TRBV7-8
TGTGCCAGCAGCTGGGCCAAGTCCTACGAGCAGTACTTC
CASSWAKSYEQYF
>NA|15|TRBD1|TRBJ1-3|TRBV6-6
TGTGCCAGCAGTTCCCCGGACAGGTCTGGAAACACCATATATTTT
CASSSPDRSGNTIYF
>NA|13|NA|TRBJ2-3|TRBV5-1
TGCGCATGCAGGGGGGACGGATCAGATACGCAGTATTTT
CACRGDGSDTQYF
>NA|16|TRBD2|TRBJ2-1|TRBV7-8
TGTGCCAGCAGCTTAGGAAGAGCGGGATCCTACAATGAGCAGTTCTTC
CASSLGRAGSYNEQFF
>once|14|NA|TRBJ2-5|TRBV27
TGTGCCAGCAGCCTGGCGGGGGCGTTGGAGACCCAGTACTTC
CASSLAGALETQYF
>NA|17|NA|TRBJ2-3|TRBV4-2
TGTGCCAGCAGCCATACCCTCCTGGCGGAAAACACAGATACGCAGTATTTT
CASSHTLLAENTDTQYF
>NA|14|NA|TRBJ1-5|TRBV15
TGTGCCACCAGCAGTACAGGTAGCAATCAGCCCCAGCATTTT
CATSSTGSNQPQHF
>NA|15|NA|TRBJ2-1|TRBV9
TGTGCCAGCAGCGTAGTCGCGCTACCTTACAATGAGCAGTTCTTC
CASSVVALPYNEQFF
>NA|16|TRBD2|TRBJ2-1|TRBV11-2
TGTGCCAGCAGCTTAGGGCTAGCGGGAGGGAACAATGAGCAGTTCTTC
CASSLGLAGGNNEQFF
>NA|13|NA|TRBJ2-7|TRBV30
TGTGCCTGGCATAGGGAGTTGGGATACGAGCAGTACTTC
CAWHRELGYEQYF
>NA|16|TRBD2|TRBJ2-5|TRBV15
TGTGCCACCAGCACCAGACTAGCGGGGAGTAGGAAGACCCAGTACTTC
CATSTRLAGSRKTQYF
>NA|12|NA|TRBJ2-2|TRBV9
TGTGCCAGCAGCGCGGACACCGGGGAGCTGTTTTTT
CASSADTGELFF
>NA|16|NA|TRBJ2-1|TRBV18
TGTGCCAGCTCACCTCCTCGGGACTTCTCCTACAATGAGCAGTTCTTC
CASSPPRDFSYNEQFF
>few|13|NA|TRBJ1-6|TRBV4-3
TGCGCCAGCAGCCAAGGCCGGGGTTCACCCCTCCACTTT
CASSQGRGSPLHF
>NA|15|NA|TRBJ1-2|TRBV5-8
TGTGCCAGCAGCTTGGTAGGGGAGCGAGGTCGTGGCTACACCTTC
CASSLVGERGRGYTF
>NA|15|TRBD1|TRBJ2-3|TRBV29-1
TGCAGCGTTGAACCGGACAGGGGGTGGACAGATACGCAGTATTTT
CSVEPDRGWTDTQYF
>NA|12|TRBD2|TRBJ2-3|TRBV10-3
TGTGCCTCGGGGGGGAGCTCAGATACGCAGTATTTT
CASGGSSDTQYF
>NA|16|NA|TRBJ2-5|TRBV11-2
TGTGCCAGCAGCTTCCAACAGGGCACCATACAAGAGACCCAGTACTTC
CASSFQQGTIQETQYF
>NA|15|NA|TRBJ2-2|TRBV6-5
TGTGCCAGCAGTTACTCGGGAGAGGGTACCGGGGAGCTGTTTTTT
CASSYSGEGTGELFF